This T cell receptor (beta chain) was sequenced for a study of blood T cell repertoires in COVID-19. Across the study: The samples span acute and convalescent COVID-19 from the United States, Italy and Spain. Sources were T cells, B-cell-depleted T cells, or PBMCs; the material itself was cDNA or gDNA.

After removal of 1 base from V and 5 bases from J, the junction contained 9 bases not matched to a gene. This CDR3 spans 17 amino acids. Germline V gene lookup returns CDR1 SGHAT and CDR2 FQNNGV. Per the original methods: Counts of nucleated cells, estimated from reference gene primer amplification, were obtained. The repertoire was sequenced with immunoSEQ multiplex PCR; TCRdb's copy has only in-frame clones and lacks some. The V and J calls and clone size were taken over from that table, and D and trimming were inferred from the DNA. Here the sample spans more than 300,000 clones, 91% being singletons.

The chain has TRBV11-2 and TRBJ2-5; 11 bases are a match to TRBD2. The origin of this receptor is a woman in her late teens or twenties who had recovered from COVID-19. The sequenced sample consisted of peripheral blood. The CDR3 region is CASSLVSSGRFYETQYF. DNA of the CDR3: TGTGCCAGCAGCTTAGTCTCTAGCGGGAGGTTTTACGAGACCCAGTACTTC.